This T cell receptor (beta chain) was retrieved from a study of control samples from healthy donors and cancer patients. Trimming left V 1 base short and J 0 bases short, with 11 bases between. Germline CDR1 reads MGHRA; CDR2 reads YSYEKL. The CDR3 loop spans 16 amino acids. Assay: immunoSEQ multiplex PCR; the TCRdb copy retains only in-frame clones and omits some. Found here are 70,000 to 100,000 clones, around 91% of them singletons; the top ten hold approximately 15%. The source of this sequence is a man in his fifties in good health. This chain joins TRBV4-1 and TRBJ2-3; D possibly uses TRBD1 or TRBD2 (5 bases each). The sample comprised blood. The CDR3 sequence is CASSQVWGSSTDTQYF. The DNA of the CDR3 is TGCGCCAGCAGCCAAGTTTGGGGGTCTAGCACAGATACGCAGTATTTT.